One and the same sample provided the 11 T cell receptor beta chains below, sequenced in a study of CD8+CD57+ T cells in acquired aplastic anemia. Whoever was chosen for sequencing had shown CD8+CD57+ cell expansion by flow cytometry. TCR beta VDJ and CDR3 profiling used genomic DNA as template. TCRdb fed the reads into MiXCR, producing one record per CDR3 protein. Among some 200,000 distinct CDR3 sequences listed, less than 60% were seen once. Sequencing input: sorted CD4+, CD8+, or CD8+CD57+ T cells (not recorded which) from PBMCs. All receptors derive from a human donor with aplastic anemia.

In DNA, the CDR3 is TGCGCCAGCAGCCGGGAGACAGATAGCTACACCTTC. Its translation is CASSRETDSYTF. This sequence joins TRBV5-1 and TRBJ1-2; maybe TRBD1 (5 bases). The CDR3 has 12 amino acids. Germline CDR1 reads SGHRS; CDR2 reads YFSETQ. Trimming shortened V by 4 bases and J by 9 bases, and 13 bases separated the two germline ends.

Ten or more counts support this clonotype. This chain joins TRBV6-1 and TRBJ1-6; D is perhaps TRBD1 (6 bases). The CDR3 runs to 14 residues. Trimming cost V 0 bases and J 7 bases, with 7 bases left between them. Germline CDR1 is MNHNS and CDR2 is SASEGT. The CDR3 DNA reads TGTGCCAGCAGTGAAGCAGGGGGAAATTCACCCCTCCACTTT. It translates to CASSEAGGNSPLHF.

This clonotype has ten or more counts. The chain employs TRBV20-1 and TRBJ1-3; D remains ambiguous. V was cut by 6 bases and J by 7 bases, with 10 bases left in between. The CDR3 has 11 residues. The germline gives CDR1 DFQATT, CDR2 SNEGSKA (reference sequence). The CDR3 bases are TGCAGTGCCACGACATCCAACACCATATATTTT. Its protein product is CSATTSNTIYF.

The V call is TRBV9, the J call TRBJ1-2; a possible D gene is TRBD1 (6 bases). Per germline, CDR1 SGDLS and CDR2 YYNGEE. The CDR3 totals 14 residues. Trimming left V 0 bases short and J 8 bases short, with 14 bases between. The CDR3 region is CASSVEGGRGGYTF. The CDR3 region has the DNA TGTGCCAGCAGCGTAGAGGGGGGAAGAGGAGGCTACACCTTC.

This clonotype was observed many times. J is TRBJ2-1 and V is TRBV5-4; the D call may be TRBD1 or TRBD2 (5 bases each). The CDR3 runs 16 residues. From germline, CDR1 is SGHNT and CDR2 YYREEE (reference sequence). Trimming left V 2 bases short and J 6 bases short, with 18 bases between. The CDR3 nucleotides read TGTGCCAGCAGCTTCTTCGGCGGGCAAAGGGGCAATGAGCAGTTCTTC. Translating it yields CASSFFGGQRGNEQFF.

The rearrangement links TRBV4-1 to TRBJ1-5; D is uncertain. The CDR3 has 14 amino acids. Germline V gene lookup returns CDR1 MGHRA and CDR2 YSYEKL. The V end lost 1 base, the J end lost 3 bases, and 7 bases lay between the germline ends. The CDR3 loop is CASSQVRHNQPQHF. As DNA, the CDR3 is TGCGCCAGCAGCCAAGTACGTCACAATCAGCCCCAGCATTTT.

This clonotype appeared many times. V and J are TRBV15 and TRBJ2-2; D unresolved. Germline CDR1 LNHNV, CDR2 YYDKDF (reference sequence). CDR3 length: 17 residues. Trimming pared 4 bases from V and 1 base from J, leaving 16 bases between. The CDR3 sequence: CATSTAKGPGNTGELFF. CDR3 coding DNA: TGTGCCACCAGCACCGCAAAAGGGCCAGGGAACACCGGGGAGCTGTTTTTT. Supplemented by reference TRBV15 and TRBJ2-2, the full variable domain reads DAMVIQNPRYQVTQFGKPVTLSCSQTLNHNVMYWYQQKSSQAPKLLFHYYDKDFNNEADTPDNFQSRRPNTSFCFLDIRSPGLGDTAMYLCATSTAKGPGNTGELFFGEGSRLTVL.

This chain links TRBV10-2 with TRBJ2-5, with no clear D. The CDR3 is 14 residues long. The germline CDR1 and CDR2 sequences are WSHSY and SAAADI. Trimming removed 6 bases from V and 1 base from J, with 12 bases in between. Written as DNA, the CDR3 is TGCGCCAGCAGCGATCTAAGACCCCAAGAGACCCAGTACTTC. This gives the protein CASSDLRPQETQYF.

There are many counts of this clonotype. The CDR3 nucleotides read TGTGCCGGAGGGGGAGAAAAGGGCTACGAGCAGTACTTC. It translates to CAGGGEKGYEQYF. The V gene is TRBV2, the J gene TRBJ2-7, with D tentatively TRBD1 or TRBD2 (6 bases each). V was shortened by 11 bases and J by 3 bases, with 17 bases between the two germline ends. The CDR3 extends over 13 amino acids. In germline, CDR1 is SNHLY, CDR2 FYNNEI.

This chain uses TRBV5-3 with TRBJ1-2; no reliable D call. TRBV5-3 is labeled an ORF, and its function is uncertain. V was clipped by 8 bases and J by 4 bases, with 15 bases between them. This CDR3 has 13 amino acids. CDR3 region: CASSDRQIYGYTF. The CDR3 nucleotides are TGTGCCAGCAGCGATAGACAAATCTATGGCTACACCTTC.

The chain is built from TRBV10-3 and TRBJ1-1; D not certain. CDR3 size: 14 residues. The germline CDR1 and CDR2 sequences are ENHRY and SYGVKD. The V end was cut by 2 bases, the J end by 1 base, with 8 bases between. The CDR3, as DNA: TGTGCCATCAGTGAGAGACACGGGAACACTGAAGCTTTCTTT. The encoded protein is CAISERHGNTEAFF.